The 20 T cell receptor beta chains below come from one sample, sequenced in a study of blood T cell repertoires in COVID-19 (TCRdb year 2020). Receptors were amplified or captured by the immunoSEQ multiplex PCR assay. Imported from immuneACCESS, the table was reduced by TCRdb to in-frame sequences with V and J called. These copies leave out some clones; in studies compared against another copy, an unresolved V gene accounts for under half, and the cause of the remainder is not known. In this sample the table shows about 220,000 clones, around four fifths of which occur a single time. The ten top clones hold about 20% of the sample. The sample was peripheral blood. The receptor source for this set is a man aged 25 to 40 with active or convalescent COVID-19.

The rearrangement joins TRBV3-1 (or the pseudogene TRBV3-2) to TRBJ1-6; 8 positions match TRBD1. This CDR3 contains 20 residues. V dropped 1 base and J dropped 0; count of bases not matched to a gene: 11. The germline gives CDR1 LGHDT, CDR2 YNNKEL (reference sequence). The CDR3 sequence is CASSQGTYGTGSSYNSPLHF. The CDR3 DNA reads TGTGCCAGCAGCCAAGGCACGTACGGGACAGGCAGCTCCTATAATTCACCCCTCCACTTT.

This clone has just one count. The J gene is TRBJ2-3, the V gene TRBV7-9, with 10 bases matching TRBD2. The V and J ends lost 4 bases and 5 bases, in that order; junction bases with no gene match: 6. Germline CDR1 SEHNR, CDR2 FQNEAQ (reference sequence). The length of the CDR3 is 15 residues. CDR3 DNA: TGTGCCAGCAGCTCAGGGACTAGCGTTGGAGATACGCAGTATTTT. Translated, it gives CASSSGTSVGDTQYF.

The chain couples TRBV5-5 to TRBJ2-7; no reliable D call. The CDR3 is 14 residues long. Trimming cost V 2 bases and J 2 bases, with 11 bases left between them. The germline gives CDR1 SGHKS, CDR2 YYEKEE (reference sequence). The CDR3: CASSFYTEPYEQYF. CDR3 nucleotides: TGTGCCAGCAGCTTCTATACAGAGCCCTACGAGCAGTACTTC. The entire variable domain, with the rest obtained from reference TRBV5-5 and TRBJ2-7, is as follows: DAGVTQSPTHLIKTRGQQVTLRCSPISGHKSVSWYQQVLGQGPQFIFQYYEKEERGRGNFPDRFSARQFPNYSSELNVNALLLGDSALYLCASSFYTEPYEQYFGPGTRLTVT.

This rearrangement joins TRBV7-3 to TRBJ1-2, with a weak D call TRBD1 (6 bases). Germline CDR1 and CDR2: SGHTA and FQGTGA. This CDR3 has 13 residues. Trimming stripped 5 bases from V and 8 bases from J, with 15 bases between. CDR3 region: CASSPTGGWGYTF. CDR3 DNA: TGTGCCAGCAGCCCCACTGGGGGCTGGGGCTACACCTTC.

The chain couples TRBV6-2 or TRBV6-3 to TRBJ1-5; D is unclear. Germline V lookup: CDR1 MNHEY, CDR2 SVGEGT. This CDR3 is built from 12 residues. Trimming cost V 5 bases and J 4 bases, with 6 bases left between them. The CDR3 nucleotides read TGTGCCAGCAGTACAGAAAATCAGCCCCAGCATTTT. Translated: CASSTENQPQHF.

The chain combines TRBV6-6 with TRBJ1-6; D gene unclear. Germline CDR1 MNHNY, CDR2 SVGAGI (reference sequence). Trimming cost V 1 base and J 8 bases, with 15 bases left between them. The CDR3 covers 16 residues. The CDR3 is CASSYFGLGGDSPLHF. In nucleotides, the CDR3 is TGTGCCAGCAGTTACTTCGGGCTGGGCGGGGATTCACCCCTCCACTTT.

V usage is TRBV6-6 and J usage is TRBJ2-1, with 10 bases aligning to TRBD2. CDR1 is MNHNY, CDR2 SVGAGI, per germline (reference sequence). Trimming at V came to 7 bases and at J to 4 bases, leaving 7 bases not matched to a gene. There are 15 residues in the CDR3. This chain's CDR3 is CASKASGRGYNEQFF. The DNA for the CDR3 is TGTGCCAGCAAGGCTAGCGGGAGAGGATACAATGAGCAGTTCTTC.

The count of this clone is one. The chain carries TRBV18 and TRBJ2-2; TRBD1 agrees at 11 bases. The ends lost 5 bases at V and 6 bases at J; junction bases unmatched: 8. The CDR3 length is 16 residues. Germline CDR1 and CDR2: KGHSH and LQKENI. Here the CDR3 reads CASSSTGTGGAGELFF. The CDR3, as DNA: TGTGCCAGCTCATCAACCGGGACAGGGGGAGCCGGGGAGCTGTTTTTT.

The chain combines TRBV5-5 with TRBJ2-5, with D perhaps TRBD2 (6 bases). Germline V gene sequence: CDR1 SGHKS, CDR2 YYEKEE (reference sequence). Trimming shortened V by 2 bases and J by 5 bases, and 16 bases separated the two germline ends. This CDR3 comprises 15 residues. CDR3 residues: CASSFLALQVETQYF. The CDR3 DNA follows: TGTGCCAGCAGCTTCCTAGCGCTCCAAGTGGAGACCCAGTACTTC. The complete variable domain, with remaining parts taken from reference TRBV5-5 and TRBJ2-5, reads DAGVTQSPTHLIKTRGQQVTLRCSPISGHKSVSWYQQVLGQGPQFIFQYYEKEERGRGNFPDRFSARQFPNYSSELNVNALLLGDSALYLCASSFLALQVETQYFGPGTRLLVL.

The chain joins TRBV5-6 to TRBJ2-1; the match to TRBD1 covers 7 bases. The CDR3 has 13 amino acids. V trimming: 4 bases; J trimming: 6 bases; junction bases outside the gene matches: 4. The germline gives CDR1 SGHDT, CDR2 YYEEEE. Here the CDR3 DNA reads TGTGCCAGCAGCCAGACAGGGTTCAATGAGCAGTTCTTC. Translated: CASSQTGFNEQFF.

On this clone: The junction does not match germline at one end; this may be a read error. The chain couples TRBV7-9 to TRBJ1-6; D gene unclear. Germline V CDR1 and CDR2: SEHNR, FQNEAQ (reference sequence). CDR3 length: 13 residues. CDR3 coding DNA: TGTGCCAGCAGCAGTACCGGGTCATCACGCCTCCACTTT. It is translated as CASSSTGSSRLHF.

The genes are TRBV12-3 or TRBV12-4 and TRBJ2-3, with unresolved D. The V end lost 7 bases, the J end lost 6 bases, and 11 bases lay between the germline ends. The CDR3 extends over 12 amino acids. CDR3 residues: CASTASGDTQYF. Written as DNA, the CDR3 is TGTGCCAGCACGGCTAGTGGGGATACGCAGTATTTT.

The rearrangement uses TRBV19 and TRBJ2-3; a weak D match, TRBD2 (7 bases). This CDR3 comprises 15 residues. CDR1 and CDR2 from the germline V gene are LNHDA and SQIVND (reference sequence). V lost 7 bases and J 3 bases, leaving 17 bases between the germline ends. The DNA of the CDR3 is TGTGCCAGTATGGGTGAAGGGGGGGGGACAGATACGCAGTATTTT. It yields the protein CASMGEGGGTDTQYF.

V usage is TRBV5-1 and J usage is TRBJ1-1; D is undetermined. This CDR3 is 13 amino acids long. Germline CDR1 reads SGHRS; CDR2 reads YFSETQ. Trimming stripped 0 bases from V and 4 bases from J, with 7 bases between. CDR3 sequence reads: CASSLAPGTEAFF. The CDR3 DNA reads TGCGCCAGCAGCTTGGCTCCGGGCACTGAAGCTTTCTTT.

The chain links TRBV6-2 or TRBV6-3 to TRBJ2-7; TRBD2 is a possible D gene (5 bases). Looked up from germline, CDR1 is MNHEY and CDR2 is SVGEGT. Trimming removed 2 bases from V and 13 bases from J, with 15 bases in between. This CDR3 comprises 12 residues. The CDR3 sequence: CASSYPDSWRYF. The CDR3 DNA follows: TGTGCCAGCAGTTACCCGGACTCATGGAGATACTTC.

This sequence joins TRBV7-8 and TRBJ1-2, with 9 bases identical to TRBD1. The V and J ends lost 5 bases and 7 bases, in that order; junction bases with no gene match: 14. The CDR3 consists of 16 residues. Germline CDR1 is SGHVS and CDR2 is FQNEAQ. The CDR3: CASSAGTGNMQGGYTF. CDR3 sequence (DNA): TGTGCCAGCAGCGCGGGGACAGGGAATATGCAGGGTGGCTACACCTTC.

The rearrangement links TRBV19 to TRBJ2-7; D is possibly TRBD2 (6 bases). Germline CDR1 and CDR2: LNHDA and SQIVND (reference sequence). The CDR3 runs 17 residues. Trimming removed 5 bases at V and 3 bases at J, with 23 bases between. In DNA, the CDR3 is TGTGCCAGTAGTCATTGGGAAGGCGGGACGGAAATCTACGAGCAGTACTTC. Translating it yields CASSHWEGGTEIYEQYF.

The chain couples TRBV9 to TRBJ2-7, with a weak D call TRBD1 (6 bases). V was shortened by 4 bases and J by 6 bases, with 35 bases between the two germline ends. The CDR3 contains 20 residues. CDR1 is SGDLS, CDR2 YYNGEE, per germline. The CDR3 nucleotides read TGTGCCAGCAGCAACCAACAGGGCCCACGCTCGGTCCCTGTACTACGCGAGCAGTACTTC. Protein: CASSNQQGPRSVPVLREQYF.

The chain carries TRBV4-2 and TRBJ2-1; the match to TRBD2 covers 12 bases. Trimming cost V 3 bases and J 6 bases; bases outside gene matches: 3. Germline V CDR1 and CDR2: LGHNA, YNFKEQ. The CDR3 totals 15 residues. The CDR3 sequence: CASSHLLAGGNEQFF. In DNA form, the CDR3 reads TGTGCCAGCAGCCACCTACTAGCGGGAGGCAATGAGCAGTTCTTC.

In its sample, this clone was seen once. The junction does not match germline at one end; this may be a read error. The V gene is TRBV11-2, the J gene TRBJ1-5, with 8 bases fitting TRBD1. CDR3 size: 15 residues. The germline gives CDR1 SGHAT, CDR2 FQNNGV. The CDR3 DNA reads as TGTGCCAGCAGCTTAGTAGGGACAGGAGGTCAGGCCCAGCATTTT. Its translation is CASSLVGTGGQAQHF.